This section outlines one T cell receptor (beta chain) sequence together with its context. This specimen comes from a study of blood T cell repertoires in COVID-19. Study overall: In each case, the material was cDNA or gDNA derived from T cells, B-cell-depleted T cells, or PBMCs.

The authors' processing: Amplification of reference gene primers provided the estimated nucleated cell counts. Sequenced by immunoSEQ multiplex PCR; TCRdb stores in-frame clones only, minus some. Clone size and V and J calls were adopted from that table, with D and trimming inferred from the DNA. The top ten clones hold about 7% of a sample with more than 200,000 clones, roughly 91% of them seen once. The age range of participants was 18 to 89 years, with residence in about 25 US areas. Germline lookup yields CDR1 MDHEN and CDR2 SYDVKM. This CDR3 is 15 amino acids long. V dropped 6 bases and J dropped 2; count of bases not matched to a gene: 8.

V usage is TRBV28 and J usage is TRBJ2-7; 9 bases align to TRBD1. The clonotype comes from a man aged 30 to 45 in a cohort exposed to, infected with or recovered from COVID-19 (not recorded which). The sequencing input was PBMCs or T cells enriched from blood (not recorded which). The CDR3 loop is CASSVPTGGTYEQYF. CDR3 nucleotides: TGTGCCAGCAGCGTCCCGACAGGGGGGACCTACGAGCAGTACTTC.